Each of the 32 T cell receptor beta chains below was sequenced from the same sample in a study of shared clonotypes between healthy human individuals. Profiling relied on immunoSEQ multiplex PCR, and the TCRdb table lists in-frame clones only, not all of them. Among around 1.6 million clones listed, under 99% were seen once. The material sequenced was naive CD4+ T cells sorted from blood. Subset reported: CD45RA+ positively selected. Receptors originate from a man aged 25-45 years in good health.

This sequence joins TRBV4-1 and TRBJ1-3; possibly TRBD1 for D (5 bases). Trimming removed 6 bases at V and 2 bases at J, with 14 bases between. CDR3 size: 15 residues. CDR1 is MGHRA and CDR2 is YSYEKL in the germline V gene. The CDR3 loop reads CASSRLQGTGNTIYF. The CDR3 nucleotides are TGCGCCAGCAGTCGATTGCAGGGCACTGGAAACACCATATATTTT.

This clone was seen once. J is TRBJ1-5 and V is TRBV14, with TRBD1 identical over 8 bases. V was pared by 0 bases and J by 4 bases, with 5 bases of the junction left unmatched. The germline CDR1 and CDR2 sequences are SGHDN and FVKESK. The CDR3 is 16 residues long. The CDR3 region is CASSQDPGGLNQPQHF. CDR3 DNA sequence: TGTGCCAGCAGCCAAGACCCAGGGGGCCTTAATCAGCCCCAGCATTTT.

This chain links TRBV29-1 with TRBJ2-1, with TRBD1 identical over 8 bases. Germline-derived CDR1 and CDR2 are SQVTM and ANQGSEA. V was pared by 7 bases and J by 2 bases, with 7 bases of the junction left unmatched. The CDR3 length is 14 residues. CDR3 coding DNA: TGCAGCGCCCAGACGGACAGGGCCTACAATGAGCAGTTCTTC. Its translation is CSAQTDRAYNEQFF.

The V gene is TRBV5-1, the J gene TRBJ1-2; 7 bases align to TRBD1. This CDR3 contains 14 residues. Germline CDR1 is SGHRS and CDR2 is YFSETQ. With V trimmed by 4 bases and J by 1 base, 4 bases remained unmatched. The CDR3 sequence: CASSRTGFNYGYTF. CDR3 in DNA: TGCGCCAGCAGCCGGACAGGTTTTAACTATGGCTACACCTTC. The variable domain in full, completed from reference TRBV5-1 and TRBJ1-2, reads KAGVTQTPRYLIKTRGQQVTLSCSPISGHRSVSWYQQTPGQGLQFLFEYFSETQRNKGNFPGRFSGRQFSNSRSEMNVSTLELGDSALYLCASSRTGFNYGYTFGSGTRLTVV.

V gene TRBV27 combines with J gene TRBJ2-7, with 8 bases that match TRBD1. V shed 6 bases, J shed 3 bases, and the junction held 7 bases outside the gene matches. This CDR3 region has 14 residues. In germline, CDR1 is MNHEY, CDR2 SMNVEV (reference sequence). The CDR3 protein is CASSFRDRSYEQYF. As DNA, the CDR3 is TGTGCCAGCAGCTTCCGGGACAGGAGCTACGAGCAGTACTTC.

CDR3 nucleotides: TGTGCCAGCAGCCCTGGGGGGGCTAGCGGGCTCACCGGGGAGCTGTTTTTT. Translation gives CASSPGGASGLTGELFF. This rearrangement joins TRBV5-4 to TRBJ2-2; TRBD2 matches at 8 bases. With V trimmed by 4 bases and J by 4 bases, 12 bases remained unmatched. The CDR3 loop spans 17 amino acids. Germline V gene lookup returns CDR1 SGHNT and CDR2 YYREEE (reference sequence). The whole variable domain, remainder taken from reference TRBV5-4 and TRBJ2-2, is ETGVTQSPTHLIKTRGQQVTLRCSSQSGHNTVSWYQQALGQGPQFIFQYYREEENGRGNFPPRFSGLQFPNYSSELNVNALELDDSALYLCASSPGGASGLTGELFFGEGSRLTVL.

This chain links TRBV27 with TRBJ1-5; 7 nucleotides agree with TRBD1. After removal of 6 bases from V and 3 bases from J, the junction contained 8 bases not matched to a gene. Germline CDR1 reads MNHEY; CDR2 reads SMNVEV (reference sequence). CDR3 length equals 15 residues. The CDR3 spells CASSRDSQLNQPQHF. CDR3 sequence (DNA): TGTGCCAGCAGCCGGGACAGCCAGCTCAATCAGCCCCAGCATTTT.

The genes are TRBV15 and TRBJ2-7, with a tentative D call TRBD1 (5 bases). CDR1 is LNHNV, CDR2 YYDKDF, per germline (reference sequence). Trimming pared 0 bases from V and 4 bases from J, leaving 10 bases between. The CDR3 covers 14 residues. The CDR3 DNA follows: TGTGCCACCAGCAGAGATCCGACAGCATACGAGCAGTACTTC. This sequence encodes CATSRDPTAYEQYF.

The chain joins TRBV10-2 to TRBJ1-5, with D tentatively TRBD1 (5 bases). V dropped 6 bases and J dropped 4 bases, with 16 bases sitting between them. CDR3 length equals 15 residues. Germline V lookup: CDR1 WSHSY, CDR2 SAAADI. The CDR3 sequence is CASSSEDTPNQPQHF. The CDR3 coding sequence is TGCGCCAGCAGCTCAGAGGACACCCCGAATCAGCCCCAGCATTTT.

The rearrangement links TRBV2 to TRBJ2-5; 10 bases match TRBD1. The germline CDR1 and CDR2 sequences are SNHLY and FYNNEI. This CDR3 spans 15 amino acids. J was trimmed by 4 bases and V by 6 bases; bases with no gene match: 8. CDR3 bases: TGTGCCAGCAGCGAGAGGACAGGGGGGGGAGAGACCCAGTACTTC. It encodes CASSERTGGGETQYF.

V usage is TRBV18 and J usage is TRBJ1-2; no reliable D call. Trimming cost V 6 bases and J 4 bases, with 6 bases left between them. The CDR3 has 11 amino acids. From germline, CDR1 is KGHSH and CDR2 LQKENI. The CDR3 loop reads CASSQAYGYTF. The CDR3 nucleotides read TGTGCCAGCTCCCAGGCCTATGGCTACACCTTC.

V gene TRBV6-1 combines with J gene TRBJ2-7; D is uncertain. CDR3 length: 14 residues. V lost 0 bases, J lost 1 base, and 7 bases lay in between. Germline CDR1 reads MNHNS; CDR2 reads SASEGT. CDR3 sequence reads: CASSEARRSYEQYF. In DNA, the CDR3 is TGTGCCAGCAGTGAAGCGAGGAGATCCTACGAGCAGTACTTC.

Concerning this clone itself: Other nucleotide sequences in the sample specify the same CDR3. The chain is built from TRBV7-2 and TRBJ2-7; 11 nucleotides align to TRBD2. The CDR3 sequence is 15 residues long. V was pared by 3 bases and J by 4 bases, with 5 bases of the junction left unmatched. Per germline, CDR1 SGHTA and CDR2 FQGNSA. CDR3: CASSLGTSGIYEQYF. In DNA form, the CDR3 reads TGTGCCAGCAGCTTGGGGACTAGCGGCATATACGAGCAGTACTTC.

This clone has just one count. The gene calls are TRBV18 and TRBJ1-2, with 7 positions matching TRBD1. V lost 5 bases to trimming and J lost 8 bases; unmatched junction nucleotides: 8. The CDR3 totals 13 residues. CDR1 is KGHSH, CDR2 LQKENI, per germline. Written as DNA, the CDR3 is TGTGCCAGCTCAATAGGACAGGTTGAGGGCTACACCTTC. Residues: CASSIGQVEGYTF.

The J gene is TRBJ1-2, the V gene TRBV4-1; D remains unclear. CDR1 MGHRA and CDR2 YSYEKL come from the germline V gene. CDR3 length: 15 amino acids. V was clipped by 3 bases and J by 1 base, with 12 bases between them. The CDR3 loop reads CASSHPAGGNYGYTF. For the CDR3, the DNA is TGCGCCAGCAGCCACCCAGCGGGCGGTAACTATGGCTACACCTTC.

CDR3 amino acids: CASQGGGNQPQHF. The CDR3 DNA follows: TGTGCCAGCCAAGGGGGCGGGAATCAGCCCCAGCATTTT. The rearrangement links TRBV6-6 to TRBJ1-5; 7 bases are shared with TRBD1. This CDR3 contains 13 residues. The V and J ends lost 8 bases and 4 bases, in that order; junction bases with no gene match: 5. Germline CDR1 MNHNY, CDR2 SVGAGI (reference sequence).

This rearrangement joins TRBV9 to TRBJ2-3; D is uncertain. Germline lookup yields CDR1 SGDLS and CDR2 YYNGEE. The length of the CDR3 is 15 residues. The V gene lost 0 bases and the J gene lost 3 bases, with 11 bases spanning the gap. DNA of the CDR3: TGTGCCAGCAGCGTAGAGGCGGACCAGACAGATACGCAGTATTTT. Translating gives CASSVEADQTDTQYF. Full variable domain (missing parts from reference TRBV9 and TRBJ2-3): DSGVTQTPKHLITATGQRVTLRCSPRSGDLSVYWYQQSLDQGLQFLIQYYNGEERAKGNILERFSAQQFPDLHSELNLSSLELGDSALYFCASSVEADQTDTQYFGPGTRLTVL.

The chain employs TRBV29-1 and TRBJ2-7; no firm D call. From germline, CDR1 is SQVTM and CDR2 ANQGSEA. V was pared by 7 bases and J by 3 bases, with 13 bases between. This CDR3 spans 12 amino acids. The CDR3 loop is CSARTDNYEQYF. Here the CDR3 DNA reads TGCAGCGCCAGGACCGACAACTACGAGCAGTACTTC.

This chain connects TRBV19 to TRBJ2-2; maybe TRBD1 (6 bases). The germline CDR1 and CDR2 sequences are LNHDA and SQIVND (reference sequence). This CDR3 is 14 amino acids long. The V end lost 6 bases, the J end lost 0 bases, and 8 bases lay between the germline ends. CDR3 in DNA: TGTGCCAGTAGCGGACAGCCGAACACCGGGGAGCTGTTTTTT. This encodes CASSGQPNTGELFF.

The J gene is TRBJ2-7, the V gene TRBV28; 9 bases match TRBD1. The length of the CDR3 is 15 residues. V shed 7 bases and J 1 base; nucleotides not matched to a gene: 8. Germline loops: CDR1 MDHEN, CDR2 SYDVKM. The chain's CDR3 is CASNPGQGPSYEQYF. The CDR3 DNA is TGTGCCAGCAACCCCGGACAGGGGCCATCCTACGAGCAGTACTTC.

The chain carries TRBV7-2 and TRBJ2-1; D unresolved. The CDR3 totals 16 residues. V gave up 2 bases and J gave up 0 bases, with 11 bases separating them. The germline gives CDR1 SGHTA, CDR2 FQGNSA. CDR3 nucleotide sequence: TGTGCCAGCAGCTTACACGGCGGAAGCTCCTACAATGAGCAGTTCTTC. Protein sequence: CASSLHGGSSYNEQFF. Full variable domain (outside the CDR3, taken from reference TRBV7-2 and TRBJ2-1): GAGVSQSPSNKVTEKGKDVELRCDPISGHTALYWYRQSLGQGLEFLIYFQGNSAPDKSGLPSDRFSAERTGGSVSTLTIQRTQQEDSAVYLCASSLHGGSSYNEQFFGPGTRLTVL.

The V call is TRBV25-1, the J call TRBJ2-5; no firm D call. Germline CDR1 reads MGHDK; CDR2 reads SYGVNS. V was cut by 3 bases and J by 2 bases, with 13 bases left in between. The CDR3 is 15 residues long. CDR3 sequence: CASSDFTLTQETQYF. The CDR3 nucleotides are TGTGCCAGCAGTGACTTTACATTGACACAAGAGACCCAGTACTTC.

This chain uses TRBV6-5 with TRBJ2-7, with D maybe TRBD2 (6 bases). Per germline, CDR1 MNHEY and CDR2 SVGAGI. This CDR3 region has 14 residues. Trimming pared 3 bases from V and 5 bases from J, leaving 14 bases between. CDR3 protein: CASSYSAGSHEQYF. The CDR3 nucleotides read TGTGCCAGCAGTTATTCGGCGGGATCTCACGAGCAGTACTTC.

This chain uses TRBV9 with TRBJ2-1; TRBD2 matches at 7 bases. Germline V gives CDR1 SGDLS, CDR2 YYNGEE. V lost 0 bases to trimming and J lost 8 bases; unmatched junction nucleotides: 5. CDR3 length equals 14 residues. The CDR3: CASSVGALADEQFF. CDR3 sequence (DNA): TGTGCCAGCAGCGTAGGGGCCCTAGCGGATGAGCAGTTCTTC.

This chain uses TRBV5-1 with TRBJ2-3, with a possible D match to TRBD2 (5 bases). Germline V lookup: CDR1 SGHRS, CDR2 YFSETQ. Trimming shortened V by 0 bases and J by 3 bases, and 8 bases separated the two germline ends. This CDR3 region has 14 residues. In nucleotides, the CDR3 is TGCGCCAGCAGCTTGGCTAGCAGGACAGATACGCAGTATTTT. It is translated as CASSLASRTDTQYF.

The J gene is TRBJ1-2, the V gene TRBV4-3; 7 bases agree with TRBD1. CDR3 length: 15 amino acids. V was clipped by 5 bases and J by 2 bases; unmatched bases: 8. The germline gives CDR1 LGHNA, CDR2 YSLEER. CDR3 DNA sequence: TGCGCCAGCAGCTTTCATGGGGGACAGAACTATGGCTACACCTTC. The encoded protein is CASSFHGGQNYGYTF.

The chain couples TRBV5-6 to TRBJ2-5, with D perhaps assigned TRBD1 or TRBD2 (5 bases each). V was pared by 3 bases and J by 2 bases, with 23 bases between. The length of the CDR3 is 18 residues. Per germline, CDR1 SGHDT and CDR2 YYEEEE. CDR3 protein: CASSSNNRLGTLQETQYF. In nucleotides, the CDR3 is TGTGCCAGCAGCTCAAACAACCGGTTAGGGACCTTACAAGAGACCCAGTACTTC.

The chain employs TRBV15 and TRBJ2-3; the match to TRBD2 covers 10 bases. From germline, CDR1 is LNHNV and CDR2 YYDKDF (reference sequence). The CDR3 spans 18 residues. V shed 2 bases, J shed 2 bases, and the junction held 10 bases outside the gene matches. CDR3 DNA: TGTGCCACCAGCAGACCTAGCGGGAGAATGGGTACCACAGATACGCAGTATTTT. Residues: CATSRPSGRMGTTDTQYF.

The chain carries TRBV9 and TRBJ2-5; 9 nucleotides agree with TRBD2. Unmatched junction bases numbered 6, after V lost 0 bases and J lost 0 bases. There are 17 residues in the CDR3. In germline, CDR1 is SGDLS, CDR2 YYNGEE. CDR3 DNA sequence: TGTGCCAGCAGCGTAGGGATGCTAGCGGGGTACCAAGAGACCCAGTACTTC. Translated: CASSVGMLAGYQETQYF.

The rearrangement uses TRBV28 and TRBJ1-5, with 7 bases lining up with TRBD1. This CDR3 spans 17 amino acids. The J segment lost 0 bases and the V segment lost 6 bases, leaving 11 bases of the junction unmatched. Looked up from germline, CDR1 is MDHEN and CDR2 is SYDVKM. The CDR3 here is CASSPLRTGVSNQPQHF. CDR3 sequence (DNA): TGTGCCAGCAGCCCTCTCCGGACAGGAGTTAGCAATCAGCCCCAGCATTTT.

CDR3 in DNA: TGTGCCAGCAGTCTCCTTCTGGGATCGGGAACCGGGGAGCTGTTTTTT. Its translation is CASSLLLGSGTGELFF. The chain carries TRBV27 and TRBJ2-2; tentatively, D is TRBD2 (5 bases). V lost 5 bases and J lost 5, with 18 bases in between. This CDR3 spans 16 amino acids. Germline CDR1 and CDR2: MNHEY and SMNVEV (reference sequence).

Remarks on this clone: Other DNA sequences in the same sample also yield this CDR3. This chain uses TRBV5-1 with TRBJ2-2; the match to TRBD1 covers 8 bases. CDR1 and CDR2 from the germline V gene are SGHRS and YFSETQ. The V gene end was trimmed by 4 bases and the J gene end by 5 bases; junction bases not matched to a gene: 1. The CDR3 loop spans 13 amino acids. The CDR3, as DNA: TGCGCCAGCAGCGGGACAGGAACCGGGGAGCTGTTTTTT. As protein: CASSGTGTGELFF.